Given below is one TCR beta chain in context. The antigen it binds to is not known. Within one base of it there is no much larger clone, and no base qualities were kept. The library was built by means of PCR. Sequencing relied on an Illumina HiSeq 2500. Molecular barcoding was employed in the preparation of TCR libraries, with unique molecular identifiers being used to normalize TCRbeta repertoire quantification. TCRdb reprocessed the public reads (quality trimming at Q25 with fastp, clone calling with MiXCR) and kept in-frame beta chains. Records with the same CDR3 protein are collapsed into one entry carrying the most frequent genes and DNA. The sample yields about 110,000 distinct CDR3 sequences; about 9.4% were counted once. The ten largest clones add up to less than 40% of the sample. The sample's treatment or condition label, in plain terms: allogeneic hematopoietic cell transplantation with graft depleted of TCRalphabeta T cells and CD19 B cells. The transplant recipients were children given TCRalphabeta/CD19-depleted allogeneic hematopoietic cell grafts.

This entry comes from a study of T-cell reconstitution after alpha-beta-depleted transplantation in children (dated by TCRdb to the mid-2010s). With respect to the entire study: T-cell immune reconstitution after TCRalphabeta/CD19-depleted allogeneic hematopoietic cell transplantation in children was quantitatively tracked in the study by means of TCR repertoire profiling.

From a lookup of the germline V gene, CDR1 and CDR2 are SGHTA and FQGNSA. The CDR3 sequence holds 15 residues, the cysteine and phenylalanine included. Only the CDR3 part of the read is kept: 45 bases, read in frame from the first base. V and J lose 0 bases and 4 bases, and a span of 12 bases separates them. Results and caveats for the whole study, not just this receptor: Over the following months the frequencies of hyperexpanded clones went down, and after one year T-cell counts and TCRbeta diversity were mostly credited to newly produced T cells. About two months after transplant, the apparently early recovery of alphabetaT-cell counts reportedly depended on just several hundred clones that had expanded rapidly and came from non-depleted graft cells. In some patients, the high TCRbeta diversity seen at day 60 was put down to recipient T cells and intrathymic progenitors that had survived conditioning.

The chain was built from TRBV7-2 and TRBJ1-2; the D gene is perhaps TRBD1, on 5 matching bases. The TCR originated in a boy between 2 and 10 years old with acute lymphoblastic leukemia, due to receive a stem cell transplant. Here the sequenced sample was PBMCs, taken before TCRalphabeta/CD19-depleted stem cell transplant. The bases are TGTGCCAGCAGCTTAGCCCCGGGGGGAACCTATGGCTACACCTTC. Its protein reads: CASSLAPGGTYGYTF.